The present T cell receptor beta chain was sequenced within a study of cytomegalovirus exposure and HLA in healthy donors. This clone showed up just once. Germline V gene sequence: CDR1 SEHNR, CDR2 FQNEAQ (reference sequence). V was cut by 10 bases and J by 5 bases, with 15 bases left in between. This CDR3 region has 13 residues. PCR involved 60 Vbeta and 13 Jbeta primers. The repertoire was sequenced with immunoSEQ multiplex PCR; TCRdb's copy has only in-frame clones and lacks some. The table includes approximately 110,000 clones, over 70% detected once. The V and J genes are TRBV7-9 and TRBJ2-1, with D perhaps TRBD2 (6 bases). The sequenced sample was PBMCs. The source is a woman in her thirties or forties in good health and CMV-seropositive. CDR3 sequence reads: CAIGGPSNNEQFF. The CDR3 DNA reads TGTGCCATTGGAGGGCCATCAAACAATGAGCAGTTCTTC.